The clone carrying this T cell receptor (gamma chain) appeared many times. This sample stems from a study of γδ T cells in repeated Plasmodium falciparum infection. The V segment lost 4 bases and the J segment 5 bases; nucleotides outside the gene matches: 14. From germline, CDR1 is GITISATS and CDR2 ISYDGTV (reference sequence). The CDR3 totals 19 residues. TCRdb redid the clone calls on the multiplex PCR reads with CATT. The profile shows 20,000 to 30,000 gamma-chain clones, about 2.9% of them singletons. Bulk repertoires came from Vgamma9/Vdelta2+ or Vdelta2-negative gammadelta T cells flow-sorted from PBMC.

The chain employs TRGV9 and TRGJP. The sample taken for sequencing was gamma-delta T cells from blood. The sequence came from a pool of human donors (malaria-infected and uninfected, not separated). The CDR3: CALWEDPTLKELGKKIKVF. Here the CDR3 DNA reads TGTGCCTTGTGGGAAGATCCCACCTTAAAAGAGTTGGGCAAAAAAATCAAGGTATTT.